Included here is one T cell receptor (beta chain) sequence, with context. The antigen it binds to is not known. No base quality values were provided; no much bigger clone lies one nucleotide off. The junction carries 12 bases between V and J, which are trimmed by 4 bases and 2 bases respectively. The CDR3 has 14 amino acids, counting the end cysteine and phenylalanine. Only the CDR3 part of the read is kept: 42 bases, read in frame from the first base. CDR1 and CDR2 were assigned from the germline V gene as SGHRS and YFSETQ. The entry originates in a study of human T cells and chemical hapten exposure (dated by TCRdb to 2020 to 2023). Study-wide context: For sensitization, 2% DPC in acetone was applied to a 2 cm by 2 cm area of upper inner arm skin. Patch testing was done on the upper back using Finn chambers containing 0.01% DPC, and results were scored after 6 days according to International Contact Dermatitis Research Group standards. The mostly female patient cohort included alopecia areata with under or over 50% scalp involvement, alopecia totalis and alopecia universalis. Blood samples were taken from patients before sensitization (week 0) and at 2, 6 and about 24 weeks after DPC sensitization. Throughout the roughly 24-week study period, patients were also given weekly therapeutic DPC doses on the scalp. Peripheral blood TCR repertoire changes were tracked in vivo in alopecia patients during primary and secondary sensitization to the hapten diphenylcyclopropenone (DPC). For TCR sequencing, blood came from 25 to 30 alopecia patients at anywhere from one to four time points (pre-sensitization, 2, 6 and 24 weeks). Libraries were pooled for sequencing, and variation in per-sample TCR yields was attributed mainly to small differences in library volumes within the pool.

The paper's findings and limits, for the study overall: Compared with pre-sensitization or healthy control sets, expanded TCRs formed significantly more large CDR3 similarity clusters, which is consistent with antigen-driven responses. Alopecia, a presumed autoimmune disease, was present in all patients, so the immune response of the patients might differ from that of healthy individuals. DPC sensitization did not change how many TCRs were above 1 in 1000 frequency, and no evidence was found of alterations in global repertoire structure. The number of PT1 expanded TCRs positively correlated with patch test score, significant at thresholds 8, 16 and 32 but not 4. Repeated subsampling changed both the strength of the expansion versus patch-test correlation and the threshold at which the correlation became significant.

The library was obtained by RACE. The sequencer was a NextSeq 500. Library preparation attached unique molecular identifiers to individual cDNA molecules for quantitative, reproducible TCR counting. Both TCR alpha and TCR beta chains were sequenced from each blood RNA sample. The paper's data handling went like this. A median of roughly 98,000 TCRs per sample was observed, with a range of 23,224 to 690,600. The Decombinator software suite was used to annotate V, J and CDR3 in the TCR reads. For PS versus PT1 abundance plots, all samples were subsampled to the same number of TCRs (28,000). TCRs were defined as expanded if absent before sensitization and observed at least eight times at the 2-week time point. TCRdb redid the processing of the public reads, applying fastp at Q25 and MiXCR, and retained in-frame beta chains. One record per CDR3 amino acid sequence lists the most common genes and DNA. The V and J calls reflect TCRdb's pipeline rather than the authors' work. Recorded for this sample are some 180,000 distinct CDR3 sequences; 20% to 25% of them occurred a single time. About 6.7% of the sample lies in the top ten.

This specimen's time point label, per the study, means: patch test 1, 2 weeks after DPC sensitization. The sample's treatment or condition, from its label and the paper: therapeutic diphenylcyclopropenone sensitization with weekly scalp DPC. At each patch-test visit, blood was drawn before the patch test was applied. Patients were eligible if aged 18 to 70, diagnosed with alopecia and judged suitable for DPC therapy, and pregnant patients were excluded. Total RNA was extracted from unfractionated whole blood collected in Tempus Blood RNA tubes. The receptor comes from a woman aged 45 to 65 with alopecia areata. Some clones in this sample may be carry-over from other donors' samples. This chain joins TRBV5-1 to TRBJ2-5, with the D gene tentatively TRBD1 or TRBD2, based on 5 matching bases in each. Here the sequenced sample was whole blood, taken in connection with sensitization to the hapten diphenylcyclopropenone (DPC). The base sequence is TGCGCCAGCAGCGTTTCGGGACCTCAAGAGACCCAGTACTTC. Its translation reads: CASSVSGPQETQYF. Full variable domain (CDR3 extended with the reference TRBV5-1 and TRBJ2-5 proteins): KAGVTQTPRYLIKTRGQQVTLSCSPISGHRSVSWYQQTPGQGLQFLFEYFSETQRNKGNFPGRFSGRQFSNSRSEMNVSTLELGDSALYLCASSVSGPQETQYFGPGTRLLVL.